These T cell receptor beta chains were read from a single sample in a study of T-cell memory formation after mild COVID-19. TCRdb re-called the 5' RACE reads through MiXCR, storing one row per CDR3 protein. The repertoire holds about 250,000 distinct CDR3 sequences, with 15% as singletons. Material: PBMCs or a T cell subset sorted from them (not recorded which). The receptors derive from an adult woman who had mild COVID-19 (a few samples of this study predate the infection). Cell type and time point are not known. Each CDR3 is given with its conserved first and last residue. The D gene is left open where the match is weak. Clone sizes are given selectively: once, few, many, or a class where the clone is expanded.

clone size	CDR3 length	J gene	V gene	D gene	CDR3 protein	CDR3 DNA
few	14	TRBJ2-7	TRBV27	-	CASSWDARNYEQYF	TGTGCCAGCAGCTGGGACGCCCGGAACTACGAGCAGTACTTC
many	13	TRBJ2-3	TRBV5-6	-	CASSFRPTDTQYF	TGTGCCAGCAGCTTTCGTCCCACAGATACGCAGTATTTT
-	16	TRBJ2-1	TRBV5-4	TRBD2	CASSAPSGRATNEQFF	TGTGCCAGCAGCGCCCCTAGCGGGAGGGCGACGAATGAGCAGTTCTTC
-	13	TRBJ1-2	TRBV29-1	-	CSVDFQYNYGYTF	TGCAGCGTTGATTTCCAGTATAACTATGGCTACACCTTC
-	15	TRBJ2-5	TRBV20-1	TRBD1	CSAQTRGQGVETQYF	TGCAGTGCTCAGACCAGGGGACAGGGGGTAGAGACCCAGTACTTC
-	16	TRBJ1-5	TRBV7-9	TRBD1	CASSPGGTGVWGPQHF	TGTGCCAGCAGCCCCGGCGGGACAGGGGTCTGGGGGCCCCAGCATTTT
-	14	TRBJ1-2	TRBV24-1	-	CATSDWSERVGYTF	TGTGCCACCAGTGATTGGTCCGAAAGGGTTGGCTACACCTTC
-	15	TRBJ1-4	TRBV7-9	-	CASSSAGEGDEKLFF	TGTGCCAGCAGCTCGGCAGGGGAAGGGGATGAAAAACTGTTTTTT
few	19	TRBJ1-3	TRBV9	TRBD1	CASSASSGTGGSGGNTIYF	TGTGCCAGCAGCGCCTCGTCAGGGACAGGGGGCAGCGGTGGAAACACCATATATTTT
-	13	TRBJ1-1	TRBV29-1	-	CSVGVSLNTEAFF	TGCAGCGTGGGGGTCAGTTTGAACACTGAAGCTTTCTTT
few	12	TRBJ2-1	TRBV5-1	-	CASSLTGHEQFF	TGCGCCAGCAGCTTGACGGGGCATGAGCAGTTCTTC
few	16	TRBJ2-5	TRBV11-1	TRBD1	CASSSVLGTGQETQYF	TGTGCCAGCAGCTCCGTACTCGGGACAGGGCAAGAGACCCAGTACTTC
-	15	TRBJ1-3	TRBV6-1	-	CASSEGPGSGNTIYF	TGTGCCAGCAGTGAAGGGCCGGGCTCTGGAAACACCATATATTTT
-	14	TRBJ1-2	TRBV25-1	-	CASSEDRADYGYTF	TGTGCCAGCAGTGAAGATCGGGCAGACTATGGCTACACCTTC
few	15	TRBJ2-3	TRBV6-4	-	CASKVGAAGADTQYF	TGTGCCAGCAAAGTTGGAGCGGCCGGGGCAGATACGCAGTATTTT
few	14	TRBJ2-2	TRBV7-9	-	CASSRTGNTGELFF	TGTGCCAGCAGCCGTACCGGAAACACCGGGGAGCTGTTTTTT
few	16	TRBJ1-1	TRBV7-9	-	CASSLDHLWGAAEAFF	TGTGCCAGCAGCTTAGACCATCTGTGGGGGGCAGCTGAAGCTTTCTTT
once	13	TRBJ1-2	TRBV7-6	-	CASSLDRLSGYTF	TGTGCCAGCAGCTTAGACAGGTTGAGTGGCTACACCTTC
few	16	TRBJ2-1	TRBV6-6	-	CASRKSGTSIHNEQFF	TGTGCCAGCAGAAAATCCGGGACTTCCATTCACAATGAGCAGTTCTTC
few	14	TRBJ2-2	TRBV7-6	-	CASSPRTVTGELFF	TGTGCCAGCAGCCCCCGGACAGTAACCGGGGAGCTGTTTTTT
many	15	TRBJ2-7	TRBV5-1	TRBD2	CASSWTSGPRYEQYF	TGCGCCAGCAGCTGGACTAGCGGACCTCGCTACGAGCAGTACTTC
-	16	TRBJ1-5	TRBV6-2/TRBV6-3	TRBD1	CASSFSTGTNSQPQHF	TGTGCCAGCAGTTTCTCGACAGGGACCAACAGTCAGCCCCAGCATTTT
few	17	TRBJ2-2	TRBV5-1	-	CASSPIPDGAYTGELFF	TGCGCCAGCAGCCCTATCCCCGACGGGGCCTACACCGGGGAGCTGTTTTTT
-	13	TRBJ2-7	TRBV25-1	TRBD2	CASKTSGGNEQYF	TGTGCCAGCAAGACTAGCGGGGGCAACGAGCAGTACTTC
-	15	TRBJ2-1	TRBV6-6	-	CASSYSIRGADEQFF	TGTGCCAGCAGTTACTCGATCCGAGGGGCGGATGAGCAGTTCTTC
few	17	TRBJ2-1	TRBV4-2	TRBD2	CASSHSQGSGSNNEQFF	TGTGCCAGCAGCCATTCCCAAGGTAGCGGGAGCAACAATGAGCAGTTCTTC
few	15	TRBJ2-5	TRBV9	TRBD2	CASSVGLAGEETQYF	TGTGCCAGCAGCGTAGGACTAGCGGGGGAAGAGACCCAGTACTTC
-	15	TRBJ1-1	TRBV6-5	TRBD1	CASSSDRGGNTEAFF	TGTGCCAGCAGTTCAGACAGGGGGGGGAACACTGAAGCTTTCTTT
-	15	TRBJ1-3	TRBV3-1	-	CASSHGGVSGNTIYF	TGTGCCAGCAGCCACGGGGGAGTGTCTGGAAACACCATATATTTT
few	16	TRBJ2-1	TRBV14	TRBD2	CASSQEELAGMGEQFF	TGTGCCAGCAGCCAAGAAGAACTAGCGGGAATGGGTGAGCAGTTCTTC
-	15	TRBJ1-3	TRBV21-1	-	CASSKGGWSGNTIYF	TGTGCCAGCAGCAAAGGGGGGTGGTCTGGAAACACCATATATTTT
-	15	TRBJ2-1	TRBV10-3	TRBD1	CAISPRGTGGDEQFF	TGTGCCATCAGCCCCCGTGGGACAGGGGGCGATGAGCAGTTCTTC
many	16	TRBJ1-1	TRBV18	TRBD1	CASSHSQGRGNTEAFF	TGTGCCAGCTCACATTCACAGGGGCGGGGGAACACTGAAGCTTTCTTT
many	18	TRBJ1-2	TRBV4-1	-	CASSQRPQGRGIDYGYTF	TGCGCCAGCAGCCAACGCCCCCAAGGCAGGGGCATTGACTATGGCTACACCTTC
few	13	TRBJ2-7	TRBV18	-	CASSRGTGYEQYF	TGTGCCAGCTCACGAGGTACAGGGTACGAGCAGTACTTC
-	17	TRBJ1-1	TRBV6-5	-	CASSYSAYWGKDTEAFF	TGTGCCAGCAGTTACTCGGCCTATTGGGGGAAGGACACTGAAGCTTTCTTT
-	17	TRBJ2-3	TRBV4-1	-	CASSQAAGAGSTDTQYF	TGCGCCAGCAGCCAAGCCGCTGGGGCAGGGTCCACAGATACGCAGTATTTT
-	15	TRBJ2-4	TRBV12-3/TRBV12-4	TRBD2	CASSLGGRPRNIQYF	TGTGCCAGCAGTTTGGGCGGGAGACCCCGAAACATTCAGTACTTC
few	16	TRBJ1-2	TRBV20-1	TRBD1	CSARDSPTGPNYGYTF	TGCAGTGCTAGAGACTCGCCGACAGGGCCGAACTATGGCTACACCTTC
-	11	TRBJ2-1	TRBV30	TRBD2	CAWSGGTSQFF	TGTGCCTGGAGTGGGGGGACTAGCCAGTTCTTC
few	16	TRBJ1-2	TRBV7-8	-	CASSLALLQGIYGYTF	TGTGCCAGCAGCTTAGCCTTATTACAGGGCATCTATGGCTACACCTTC
-	16	TRBJ2-1	TRBV12-3/TRBV12-4	TRBD1	CASTKRGGRSYNEQFF	TGTGCCAGCACCAAACGAGGGGGCCGCTCCTACAATGAGCAGTTCTTC
-	13	TRBJ1-1	TRBV7-8	-	CASSPRGQDLPFF	TGTGCCAGCAGCCCCCGGGGCCAGGATTTGCCTTTCTTT
few	15	TRBJ2-3	TRBV29-1	-	CSVERGQSSTDTQYF	TGCAGCGTTGAAAGAGGGCAATCTAGCACAGATACGCAGTATTTT
-	13	TRBJ2-7	TRBV5-1	-	CASSMRLNYEQYF	TGCGCCAGCAGCATGCGACTGAACTACGAGCAGTACTTC
many	15	TRBJ1-1	TRBV4-2	-	CASSQGISDSQEAFF	TGTGCCAGCAGCCAAGGGATATCGGACAGCCAAGAAGCTTTCTTT
few	14	TRBJ2-5	TRBV2	TRBD1	CASRGQGRQETQYF	TGTGCCAGCAGAGGACAGGGACGTCAAGAGACCCAGTACTTC
-	16	TRBJ2-1	TRBV5-6	TRBD2	CASSAFPGLAGDEQFF	TGTGCCAGCAGCGCCTTCCCGGGACTAGCGGGCGATGAGCAGTTCTTC
-	10	TRBJ2-1	TRBV6-6	-	CASSYPLAYF	TGTGCCAGCAGTTACCCTCTGGCCTACTTC
few	15	TRBJ2-1	TRBV7-8	TRBD2	CASSLDGGTYNEQFF	TGTGCCAGCAGCTTAGACGGGGGGACCTACAATGAGCAGTTCTTC
many	12	TRBJ2-5	TRBV5-1	-	CASSLDHETQYF	TGCGCCAGCAGCTTGGATCATGAGACCCAGTACTTC
few	16	TRBJ2-1	TRBV12-3/TRBV12-4	TRBD2	CASSPDGTSGRNEQFF	TGTGCCAGCAGCCCGGACGGGACTAGCGGGAGAAATGAGCAGTTCTTC
many	11	TRBJ2-7	TRBV3-1	-	CASSSRYEQYF	TGTGCCAGCAGCTCTCGCTACGAGCAGTACTTC
-	14	TRBJ2-1	TRBV27	TRBD2	CASRGTSGRAEQFF	TGTGCCAGCAGAGGGACTAGCGGGAGAGCGGAGCAGTTCTTC
few	15	TRBJ2-1	TRBV12-3/TRBV12-4	TRBD2	CASSFSSGSSNEQFF	TGTGCCAGCAGTTTTAGTAGCGGGAGCTCGAATGAGCAGTTCTTC
many	15	TRBJ1-1	TRBV24-1	TRBD1	CATGVGGTASTEAFF	TGTGCCACTGGGGTGGGCGGGACAGCCTCAACTGAAGCTTTCTTT
-	11	TRBJ2-2	TRBV3-1	-	CASSRSGELFF	TGTGCCAGCAGCCGGTCCGGGGAGCTGTTTTTT
many	13	TRBJ2-7	TRBV30	-	CAWTGHRAYEQYF	TGTGCCTGGACGGGACACAGAGCCTACGAGCAGTACTTC
-	14	TRBJ1-1	TRBV6-2/TRBV6-3	-	CASSYDPLGHEAFF	TGTGCCAGCAGTTACGACCCTCTAGGACACGAAGCTTTCTTT